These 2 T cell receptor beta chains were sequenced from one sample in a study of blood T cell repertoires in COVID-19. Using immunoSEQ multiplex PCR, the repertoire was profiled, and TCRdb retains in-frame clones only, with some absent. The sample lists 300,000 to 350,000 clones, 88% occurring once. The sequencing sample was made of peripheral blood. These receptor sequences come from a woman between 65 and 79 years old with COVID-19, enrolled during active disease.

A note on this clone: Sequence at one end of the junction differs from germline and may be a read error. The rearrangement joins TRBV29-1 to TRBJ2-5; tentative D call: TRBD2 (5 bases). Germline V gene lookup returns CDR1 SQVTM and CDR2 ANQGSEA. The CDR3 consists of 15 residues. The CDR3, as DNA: TGCAGCATTGATATTCTAGCTGAGTCGGATGAGACCCAGTACTTC. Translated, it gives CSIDILAESDETQYF.

The CDR3 coding sequence is TGTGCCAGCAGTTTCCTTATCGGGGGAGAAACTGAAGCTTTCTTT. This encodes CASSFLIGGETEAFF. This sequence joins TRBV28 and TRBJ1-1; TRBD1 is a possible D gene (5 bases). V lost 3 bases to trimming and J lost 5 bases, with 16 bases between them. The germline V gene encodes CDR1 MDHEN and CDR2 SYDVKM. This CDR3 has 15 residues.